Shown below are 32 T cell receptor beta chains from a single sample sequenced in a study of blood T cell repertoires in COVID-19. Profiled with immunoSEQ multiplex PCR; TCRdb holds only in-frame clones, not every one. The data show roughly 350,000 clones, approximately 91% seen once. Material: peripheral blood. These receptors originate from a woman aged 70-85 years with COVID-19, enrolled during active disease.

The chain employs TRBV7-2 and TRBJ2-7; D perhaps matches TRBD2 (6 bases). With 1 base removed from V and 2 bases from J, the gap between germline ends came to 12 bases. There are 15 residues in the CDR3. The V gene's germline CDR1 is SGHTA and CDR2 FQGNSA. CDR3 amino acids: CASSLVAAGAYEQYF. The CDR3, as DNA: TGTGCCAGCAGCTTAGTTGCAGCGGGTGCCTACGAGCAGTACTTC.

V gene TRBV7-2 combines with J gene TRBJ2-3, with 12 positions matching TRBD2. Germline CDR1 SGHTA, CDR2 FQGNSA. The CDR3 is 16 residues long. Germline trimming cut 3 bases from V and 6 bases from J; bases unmatched to any gene: 7. The CDR3 reads CASSFLAGGASDTQYF. CDR3 DNA sequence: TGTGCCAGCAGCTTTCTAGCGGGGGGGGCCTCCGATACGCAGTATTTT.

Points on this clone: Other nucleotide sequences in the sample specify the same CDR3. This rearrangement joins TRBV6-5 to TRBJ1-2, with D uncertain. Trimming took off 6 bases at V and 2 bases at J, with 4 bases between the two ends. CDR1 and CDR2 from the germline V gene are MNHEY and SVGAGI. The CDR3 has 11 residues. The DNA for the CDR3 is TGTGCCAGCAGCCTAAACTATGGCTACACCTTC. Translation: CASSLNYGYTF.

The sample holds one count of this clone. The CDR3 coding sequence is TGTGCCAGCAGTGTCCTAGCGGTAGCCAAAAACATTCAGTACTTC. It is translated as CASSVLAVAKNIQYF. The chain carries TRBV6-2 or TRBV6-3 and TRBJ2-4, with 7 bases matching TRBD2. J gave up 0 bases and V 5 bases, and 4 bases lay outside the gene matches. CDR1 MNHEY and CDR2 SVGEGT come from the germline V gene. This CDR3 has 15 amino acids.

This clone was detected only a few times. The rearrangement joins TRBV9 to TRBJ1-1; the match to TRBD1 covers 9 bases. V gave up 2 bases and J gave up 4 bases; unmatched junction bases: 6. This CDR3 contains 15 residues. Germline CDR1 is SGDLS and CDR2 is YYNGEE. CDR3 amino acids: CASSVGQGRITEAFF. CDR3 DNA sequence: TGTGCCAGCAGCGTTGGACAGGGGCGGATCACTGAAGCTTTCTTT. Full variable domain (outside the CDR3, taken from reference TRBV9 and TRBJ1-1): DSGVTQTPKHLITATGQRVTLRCSPRSGDLSVYWYQQSLDQGLQFLIQYYNGEERAKGNILERFSAQQFPDLHSELNLSSLELGDSALYFCASSVGQGRITEAFFGQGTRLTVV.

The rearrangement joins TRBV28 to TRBJ2-7; 9 bases map to TRBD2. The CDR3 length is 14 residues. Germline CDR1 reads MDHEN; CDR2 reads SYDVKM. Trimming took 5 bases from V and 5 from J; bases not matched to a gene: 7. CDR3 loop: CASSSGGLRNEQYF. CDR3 nucleotides: TGTGCCAGCAGTAGCGGGGGGTTAAGGAACGAGCAGTACTTC.

The chain recombines TRBV7-2 with TRBJ2-5, with D uncertain. Germline CDR1 reads SGHTA; CDR2 reads FQGNSA. The CDR3 is 13 amino acids. The V end was cut by 3 bases, the J end by 4 bases, with 9 bases between. CDR3 sequence: CASSFSPGETQYF. The CDR3 coding sequence is TGTGCCAGCAGCTTCTCCCCCGGAGAGACCCAGTACTTC.

The chain combines TRBV24-1 with TRBJ2-5; tentative D call: TRBD2 (7 bases). The germline gives CDR1 KGHDR, CDR2 SFDVKD. CDR3 length: 18 residues. V was cut by 2 bases and J by 5 bases, with 23 bases left in between. The CDR3: CATSDSKTPAGAGETQYF. CDR3 nucleotides: TGTGCCACCAGTGATTCCAAAACCCCCGCGGGGGCCGGGGAGACCCAGTACTTC.

The rearrangement links TRBV5-1 to TRBJ1-4; D gene uncertain. Germline lookup yields CDR1 SGHRS and CDR2 YFSETQ. Deletions cut 1 base from V and 5 bases from J, with 9 bases between. The CDR3 consists of 14 residues. Here the CDR3 reads CASSLLTLNEKLFF. In DNA, the CDR3 is TGCGCCAGCAGCTTGCTGACTCTGAATGAAAAACTGTTTTTT.

The chain has TRBV27 and TRBJ1-1; the D is unclear. This CDR3 has 15 amino acids. V gave up 3 bases and J gave up 4 bases, with 15 bases separating them. CDR1 and CDR2 (germline): MNHEY, SMNVEV (reference sequence). DNA for the CDR3: TGTGCCAGCAGTTTGGATTTGGATTCGGGCACTGAAGCTTTCTTT. This gives the protein CASSLDLDSGTEAFF.

V and J are TRBV2 and TRBJ2-7, with 11 bases lining up with TRBD2. Germline V gene lookup returns CDR1 SNHLY and CDR2 FYNNEI. The CDR3 is made up of 14 amino acids. Germline trimming cut 2 bases from V and 6 bases from J; bases unmatched to any gene: 3. CDR3: CASSEWLAGGEQYF. The CDR3 nucleotides read TGTGCCAGCAGTGAATGGCTAGCGGGGGGCGAGCAGTACTTC.

V usage is TRBV11-2 and J usage is TRBJ2-7, with TRBD2 as a possible D gene (5 bases). The CDR3 extends over 17 amino acids. The germline CDR1 and CDR2 sequences are SGHAT and FQNNGV. Trimming took off 4 bases at V and 0 bases at J, with 19 bases between the two ends. The CDR3 is CASSSPRRVIASYEQYF. The CDR3 DNA reads as TGTGCCAGCAGCTCTCCTAGGCGGGTTATAGCCTCCTACGAGCAGTACTTC.

This chain connects TRBV7-9 to TRBJ1-2, with unresolved D. The CDR3 has 14 amino acids. The germline V gene has CDR1 SEHNR and CDR2 FQNEAQ (reference sequence). With 5 bases removed from V and 8 bases from J, the gap between germline ends came to 18 bases. CDR3 region: CASSLYGELGGYTF. The CDR3 DNA reads as TGTGCCAGCAGCCTCTATGGGGAGCTAGGGGGCTACACCTTC.

The chain combines TRBV28 with TRBJ2-3; tentatively, D is TRBD1 (5 bases). This CDR3 is 16 amino acids long. The V end lost 6 bases, the J end lost 3 bases, and 19 bases lay between the germline ends. The V gene's germline CDR1 is MDHEN and CDR2 SYDVKM. CDR3 loop: CASRWNRLGGTDTQYF. The CDR3 nucleotides read TGTGCCAGCAGGTGGAACAGGTTGGGTGGGACAGATACGCAGTATTTT.

This chain links TRBV28 with TRBJ2-7; possible D gene TRBD1, 6 bases. Looked up from germline, CDR1 is MDHEN and CDR2 is SYDVKM. CDR3 length equals 13 residues. V dropped 5 bases and J dropped 3 bases, with 11 bases sitting between them. CDR3 nucleotide sequence: TGTGCCAGCAGTACCCAGGGGTTCTACGAGCAGTACTTC. It encodes CASSTQGFYEQYF.

The J gene is TRBJ1-2, the V gene TRBV7-2, with a tentative D call TRBD1 (6 bases). This CDR3 comprises 12 residues. The ends were cut back, 3 bases at V and 6 bases at J, with 8 bases in the middle. The germline CDR1 and CDR2 sequences are SGHTA and FQGNSA. This CDR3 reads CASSFTGNGYTF. CDR3 coding DNA: TGTGCCAGCAGCTTTACAGGGAATGGCTACACCTTC.

The J gene is TRBJ2-1, the V gene TRBV30; a possible D gene is TRBD1 (5 bases). Trimming shortened V by 3 bases and J by 4 bases, and 10 bases separated the two germline ends. Germline V lookup: CDR1 GTSNPN, CDR2 SVGIG (reference sequence). The CDR3 totals 13 residues. The CDR3: CAWRGEGYNEQFF. DNA for the CDR3: TGTGCCTGGAGAGGGGAAGGGTACAATGAGCAGTTCTTC.

CDR3 region: CASSNATGLAGDNYEQYF. The CDR3 bases are TGTGCCAGCAGCAACGCCACGGGACTAGCGGGGGACAACTACGAGCAGTACTTC. V is TRBV21-1 and J is TRBJ2-7; the table's D call, TRBD2, was not checked against the DNA. TRBV21-1 corresponds to a pseudogene. The CDR3 is 18 residues long.

The chain recombines TRBV9 with TRBJ1-4; 7 bases line up with TRBD1. CDR3 length equals 15 residues. Looked up from germline, CDR1 is SGDLS and CDR2 is YYNGEE. The J segment lost 4 bases and the V segment lost 0 bases, leaving 3 bases of the junction unmatched. The CDR3 loop is CASSVDGTVNEKLFF. The CDR3 nucleotides read TGTGCCAGCAGCGTAGATGGGACAGTTAATGAAAAACTGTTTTTT.

The V and J genes are TRBV5-8 and TRBJ2-4, with TRBD1 as a possible D gene (6 bases). From germline, CDR1 is SGHTS and CDR2 YDEGEE. This CDR3 has 14 amino acids. Trimming removed 4 bases from V and 8 bases from J, with 16 bases in between. For the CDR3, the DNA is TGTGCCAGCAGCCCAGGGGAAGGGGAAGACATTCAGTACTTC. Translation: CASSPGEGEDIQYF.

This chain connects TRBV7-9 to TRBJ2-1, with D perhaps TRBD1 (6 bases). The germline CDR1 and CDR2 sequences are SEHNR and FQNEAQ (reference sequence). The V end lost 2 bases, the J end lost 0 bases, and 8 bases lay between the germline ends. There are 15 residues in the CDR3. The CDR3, as DNA: TGTGCCAGCAGCTTAAGGGGGAGCTCCTACAATGAGCAGTTCTTC. As protein: CASSLRGSSYNEQFF.

V and J are TRBV28 and TRBJ1-1; D call uncertain. The CDR3 consists of 12 residues. Between the trimmed V and J ends, which lost 3 bases and 3 bases, there was a span of 5 bases. Germline CDR1 and CDR2: MDHEN and SYDVKM. CDR3 in DNA: TGTGCCAGCAGTTTTACTCACACTGAAGCTTTCTTT. Its protein product is CASSFTHTEAFF.

CDR3 residues: CASSQDPDSTEAFF. In DNA, the CDR3 is TGCGCCAGCAGCCAAGATCCCGATAGCACTGAAGCTTTCTTT. V usage is TRBV4-3 and J usage is TRBJ1-1; D not resolved. V lost 0 bases and J lost 4, with 9 bases in between. CDR1 LGHNA and CDR2 YSLEER come from the germline V gene. The CDR3 sequence is 14 residues long.

The rearrangement links TRBV21-1 to TRBJ2-7; the table's D gene call, TRBD1, was not cross checked with the DNA. TRBV21-1 is a pseudogene. CDR3 length: 15 amino acids. The CDR3 is CASSASRDRAYEQYF. CDR3 DNA: TGTGCCAGCAGCGCCTCCCGGGACAGAGCCTACGAGCAGTACTTC.

The chain couples TRBV27 to TRBJ1-2; 8 nucleotides match TRBD1. CDR3 size: 13 residues. In germline, CDR1 is MNHEY, CDR2 SMNVEV (reference sequence). Unmatched junction bases numbered 8, after V lost 6 bases and J lost 8 bases. The CDR3 loop reads CASRSPGGAGYTF. For the CDR3, the DNA is TGTGCCAGCAGGAGCCCAGGGGGCGCGGGCTACACCTTC.

V is TRBV24-1 and J is TRBJ1-3; D unclear. Trimming took 4 bases from V and 1 from J, leaving 7 bases between them. Germline loops: CDR1 KGHDR, CDR2 SFDVKD. The CDR3 totals 14 residues. CDR3 residues: CATSEGRSGNTIYF. The CDR3 nucleotides are TGTGCCACCAGTGAGGGGAGATCTGGAAACACCATATATTTT.

In this sample, this clone turned up a few times. V is TRBV19 and J is TRBJ1-4; D is undetermined. Germline lookup yields CDR1 LNHDA and CDR2 SQIVND (reference sequence). CDR3 length equals 15 residues. V lost 3 bases to trimming and J lost 3 bases, with 11 bases between them. CDR3 sequence: CASSITPPANEKLFF. In DNA form, the CDR3 reads TGTGCCAGTAGTATCACACCTCCAGCTAATGAAAAACTGTTTTTT.

The CDR3 spells CASSVGQGYNEQFF. CDR3 bases: TGTGCCAGCAGTGTGGGGCAGGGCTACAATGAGCAGTTCTTC. The chain couples TRBV2 to TRBJ2-1, with D possibly matching TRBD1 (5 bases). Germline V gene lookup returns CDR1 SNHLY and CDR2 FYNNEI. The V end lost 4 bases, the J end lost 3 bases, and 10 bases lay between the germline ends. This CDR3 has 14 amino acids.

This sequence joins TRBV5-8 and TRBJ1-1; tentative D call: TRBD1 (6 bases). The CDR3 consists of 15 residues. V gave up 7 bases and J gave up 1 base, with 17 bases separating them. Germline-derived CDR1 and CDR2 are SGHTS and YDEGEE. Written as DNA, the CDR3 is TGTGCCAGCCTCGCCGTAAGGGGGTGGAACACTGAAGCTTTCTTT. It is translated as CASLAVRGWNTEAFF.

The chain couples TRBV28 to TRBJ2-1; TRBD2 might be the D (7 bases). Looked up from germline, CDR1 is MDHEN and CDR2 is SYDVKM. The CDR3 runs to 16 residues. V lost 5 bases, J lost 9 bases, and 23 bases lay in between. CDR3 DNA sequence: TGTGCCAGCAGTACCATCGGCCGGGGGAGGGGGAGTGAGCAGTTCTTC. It codes for CASSTIGRGRGSEQFF.

This clone was seen once. This chain uses TRBV2 with TRBJ1-5; no clear D. The germline V gene has CDR1 SNHLY and CDR2 FYNNEI. The V gene lost 4 bases and the J gene lost 0 bases, with 10 bases spanning the gap. The CDR3 runs 15 residues. The CDR3 DNA reads as TGTGCCAGCAGTGTGGGAGAGTCTAGCAATCAGCCCCAGCATTTT. Translation: CASSVGESSNQPQHF.

V is TRBV4-3 and J is TRBJ2-3, with TRBD2 identical over 8 bases. Germline values: CDR1 LGHNA, CDR2 YSLEER. CDR3 length: 16 residues. The junction had 6 bases not matched to a gene; V was cut back by 0 bases and J by 4 bases. CDR3 nucleotides: TGCGCCAGCAGCCAAGAAAGAACTAGCGGTGCAGATACGCAGTATTTT. As protein: CASSQERTSGADTQYF.